The present TCR beta chain was sequenced within a study of T cell responses to AZD1222 COVID-19 vaccine. Data came from immunoSEQ multiplex PCR; TCRdb stores just in-frame clones and leaves some out. Among 150,000 to 190,000 clones listed, 75% to 95% were seen once. The germline V and J ends were trimmed by 7 bases and 3 bases, with 7 bases remaining between them. CDR1 is DFQATT, CDR2 SNEGSKA, per germline (reference sequence). The CDR3 spans 10 residues. The rearrangement joins TRBV20-1 to TRBJ2-7; D is undetermined. This clonotype was obtained from an adult in good health. The sample was peripheral blood, taken on day 0 of AZD1222 vaccination. This chain's CDR3 is CSVIRYEQYF. In DNA, the CDR3 is TGCAGTGTTATTCGCTACGAGCAGTACTTC.